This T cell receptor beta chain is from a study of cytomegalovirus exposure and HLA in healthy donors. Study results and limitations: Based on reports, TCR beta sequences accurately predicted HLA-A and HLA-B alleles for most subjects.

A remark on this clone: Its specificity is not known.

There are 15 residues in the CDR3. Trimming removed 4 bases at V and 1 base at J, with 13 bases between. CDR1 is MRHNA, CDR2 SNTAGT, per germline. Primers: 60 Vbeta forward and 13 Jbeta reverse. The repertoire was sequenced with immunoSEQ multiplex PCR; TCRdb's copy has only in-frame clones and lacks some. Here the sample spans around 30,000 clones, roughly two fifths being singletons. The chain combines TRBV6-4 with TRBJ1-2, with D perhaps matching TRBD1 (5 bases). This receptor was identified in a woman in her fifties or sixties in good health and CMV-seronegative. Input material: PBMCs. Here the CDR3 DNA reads TGTGCCAGCAGTGTGATGTGGAGGGGTAACTATGGCTACACCTTC. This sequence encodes CASSVMWRGNYGYTF.